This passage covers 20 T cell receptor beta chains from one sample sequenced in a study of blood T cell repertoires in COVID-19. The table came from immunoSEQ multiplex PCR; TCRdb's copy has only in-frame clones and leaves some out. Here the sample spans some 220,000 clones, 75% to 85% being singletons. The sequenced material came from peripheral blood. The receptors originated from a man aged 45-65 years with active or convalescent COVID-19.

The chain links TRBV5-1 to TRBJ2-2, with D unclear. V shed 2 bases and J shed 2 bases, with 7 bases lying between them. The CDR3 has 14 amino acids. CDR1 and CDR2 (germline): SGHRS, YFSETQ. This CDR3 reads CASSFLLNTGELFF. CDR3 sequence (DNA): TGCGCCAGCAGCTTTCTTCTAAACACCGGGGAGCTGTTTTTT.

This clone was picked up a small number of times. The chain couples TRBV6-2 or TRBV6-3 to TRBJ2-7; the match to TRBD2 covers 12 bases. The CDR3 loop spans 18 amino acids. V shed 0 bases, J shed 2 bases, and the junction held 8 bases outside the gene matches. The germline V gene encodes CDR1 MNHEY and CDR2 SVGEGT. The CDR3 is CASSYSRTSGVPTYEQYV. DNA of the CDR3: TGTGCCAGCAGTTACTCGAGGACTAGCGGGGTACCTACCTACGAGCAGTACGTC.

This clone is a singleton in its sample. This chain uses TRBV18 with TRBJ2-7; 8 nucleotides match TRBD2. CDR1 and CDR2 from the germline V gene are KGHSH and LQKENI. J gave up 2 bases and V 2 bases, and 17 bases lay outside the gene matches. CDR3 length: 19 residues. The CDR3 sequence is CASSPCVTASSGPAYEQYV. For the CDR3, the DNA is TGTGCCAGCTCACCATGTGTGACAGCTTCTAGCGGGCCCGCCTACGAGCAGTACGTC.

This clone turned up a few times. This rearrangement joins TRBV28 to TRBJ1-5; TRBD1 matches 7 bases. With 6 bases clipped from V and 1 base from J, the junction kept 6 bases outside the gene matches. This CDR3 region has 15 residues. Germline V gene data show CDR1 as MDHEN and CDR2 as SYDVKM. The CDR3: CASSEETGSNQPQHF. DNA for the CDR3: TGTGCCAGCAGCGAAGAGACAGGGAGCAATCAGCCCCAGCATTTT.

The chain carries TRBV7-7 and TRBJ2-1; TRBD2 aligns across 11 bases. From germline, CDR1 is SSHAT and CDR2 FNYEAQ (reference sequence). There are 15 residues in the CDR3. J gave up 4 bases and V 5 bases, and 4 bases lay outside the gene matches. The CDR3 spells CASSKGLAEYNEQFF. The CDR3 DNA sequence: TGTGCCAGCAGCAAGGGACTAGCGGAGTACAATGAGCAGTTCTTC.

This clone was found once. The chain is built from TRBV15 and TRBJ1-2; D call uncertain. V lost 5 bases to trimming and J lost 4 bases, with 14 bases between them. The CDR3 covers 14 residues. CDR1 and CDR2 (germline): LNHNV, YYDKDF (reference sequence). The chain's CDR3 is CATSQIWSSYGYTF. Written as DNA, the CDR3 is TGTGCCACCAGCCAAATTTGGAGTAGCTATGGCTACACCTTC.

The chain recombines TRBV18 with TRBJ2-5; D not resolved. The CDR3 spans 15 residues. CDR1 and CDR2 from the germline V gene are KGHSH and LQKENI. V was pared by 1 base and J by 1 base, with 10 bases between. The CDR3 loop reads CASSPLLTIQETQYF. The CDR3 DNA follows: TGTGCCAGCTCACCACTCCTAACTATCCAAGAGACCCAGTACTTC. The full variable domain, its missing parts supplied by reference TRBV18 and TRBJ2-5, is NAGVMQNPRHLVRRRGQEARLRCSPMKGHSHVYWYRQLPEEGLKFMVYLQKENIIDESGMPKERFSAEFPKEGPSILRIQQVVRGDSAAYFCASSPLLTIQETQYFGPGTRLLVL.

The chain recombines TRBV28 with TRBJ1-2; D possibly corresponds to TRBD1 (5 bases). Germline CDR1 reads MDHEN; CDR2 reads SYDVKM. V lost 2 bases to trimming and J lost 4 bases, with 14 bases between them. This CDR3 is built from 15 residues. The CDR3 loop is CASSLATQGTYGYTF. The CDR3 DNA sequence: TGTGCCAGCAGTTTAGCCACCCAGGGCACCTATGGCTACACCTTC.

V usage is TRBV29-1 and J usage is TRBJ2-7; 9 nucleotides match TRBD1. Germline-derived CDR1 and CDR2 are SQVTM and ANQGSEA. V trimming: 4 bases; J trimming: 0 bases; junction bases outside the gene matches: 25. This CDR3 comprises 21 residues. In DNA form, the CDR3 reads TGCAGCGTTGTTGTAACAGGGGGCTCAAAAAAACTCGATAGCGGCTCCTACGAGCAGTACTTC. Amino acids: CSVVVTGGSKKLDSGSYEQYF.

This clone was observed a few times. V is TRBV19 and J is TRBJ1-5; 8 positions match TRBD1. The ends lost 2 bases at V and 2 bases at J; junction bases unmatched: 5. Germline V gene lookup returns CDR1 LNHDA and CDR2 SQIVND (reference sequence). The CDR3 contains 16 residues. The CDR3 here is CASSILGQGGNQPQHF. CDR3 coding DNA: TGTGCCAGTAGTATACTTGGACAGGGTGGCAATCAGCCCCAGCATTTT.

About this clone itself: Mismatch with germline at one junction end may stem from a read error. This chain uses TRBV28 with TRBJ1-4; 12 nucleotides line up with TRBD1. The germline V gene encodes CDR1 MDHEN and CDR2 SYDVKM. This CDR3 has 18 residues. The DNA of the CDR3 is TGTGCCAGCGGTTTGCGGGGACAGGGGGCGTTAGCTAATGAAAAACTGTTTTTT. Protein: CASGLRGQGALANEKLFF.

The CDR3 coding sequence is TGTGCCAGCCGAGGGGACTACAGTCCCGAGCAGTACTTC. This codes for CASRGDYSPEQYF. The J gene is TRBJ2-7, the V gene TRBV2; 7 positions match TRBD2. The V segment lost 8 bases and the J segment 6 bases; nucleotides outside the gene matches: 10. The CDR3 is 13 residues long. The germline V gene encodes CDR1 SNHLY and CDR2 FYNNEI.

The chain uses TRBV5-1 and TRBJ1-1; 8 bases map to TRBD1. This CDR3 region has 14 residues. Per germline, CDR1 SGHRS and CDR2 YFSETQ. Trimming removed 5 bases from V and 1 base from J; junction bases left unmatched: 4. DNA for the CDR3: TGCGCCAGCAGATTCGGACAGGGGAACACTGAAGCTTTCTTT. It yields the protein CASRFGQGNTEAFF. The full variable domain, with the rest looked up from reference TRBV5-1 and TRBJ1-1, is KAGVTQTPRYLIKTRGQQVTLSCSPISGHRSVSWYQQTPGQGLQFLFEYFSETQRNKGNFPGRFSGRQFSNSRSEMNVSTLELGDSALYLCASRFGQGNTEAFFGQGTRLTVV.

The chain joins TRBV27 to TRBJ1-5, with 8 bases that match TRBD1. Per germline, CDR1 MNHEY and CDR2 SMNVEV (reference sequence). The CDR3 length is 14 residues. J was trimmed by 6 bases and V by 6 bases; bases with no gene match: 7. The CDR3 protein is CASSPQGEGQPQHF. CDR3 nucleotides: TGTGCCAGCAGCCCACAGGGGGAAGGTCAGCCCCAGCATTTT.

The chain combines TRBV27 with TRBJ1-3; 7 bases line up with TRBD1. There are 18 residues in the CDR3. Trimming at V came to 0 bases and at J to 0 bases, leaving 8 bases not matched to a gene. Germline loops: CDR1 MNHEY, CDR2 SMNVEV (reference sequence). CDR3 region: CASSLSYGTVSSGNTIYF. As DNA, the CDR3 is TGTGCCAGCAGTTTATCGTATGGGACAGTAAGCTCTGGAAACACCATATATTTT.

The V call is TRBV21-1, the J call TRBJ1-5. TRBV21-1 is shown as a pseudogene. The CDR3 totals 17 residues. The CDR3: CASSKWEGIWYSQPQHF. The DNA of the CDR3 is TGTGCCAGCAGCAAATGGGAGGGGATTTGGTATTCTCAGCCCCAGCATTTT.

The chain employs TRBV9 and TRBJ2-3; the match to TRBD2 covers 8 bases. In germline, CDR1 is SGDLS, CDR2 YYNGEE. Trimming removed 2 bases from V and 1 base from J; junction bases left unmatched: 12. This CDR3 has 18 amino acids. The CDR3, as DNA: TGTGCCAGCAGCGTCCGGGTAGATGAGCGGGGGCGCACAGATACGCAGTATTTT. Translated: CASSVRVDERGRTDTQYF.

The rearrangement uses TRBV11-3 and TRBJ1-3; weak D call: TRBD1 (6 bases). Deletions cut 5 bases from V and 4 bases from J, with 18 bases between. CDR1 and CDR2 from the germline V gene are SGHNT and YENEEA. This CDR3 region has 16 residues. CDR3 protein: CASSRWEQGAGNTIYF. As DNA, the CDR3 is TGTGCCAGCAGCCGTTGGGAACAGGGAGCGGGAAACACCATATATTTT.

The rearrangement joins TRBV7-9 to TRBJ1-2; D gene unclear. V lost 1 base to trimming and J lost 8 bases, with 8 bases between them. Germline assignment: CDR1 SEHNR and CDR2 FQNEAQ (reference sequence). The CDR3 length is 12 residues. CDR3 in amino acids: CASSLDAGGYTF. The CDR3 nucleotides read TGTGCCAGCAGCTTAGATGCCGGGGGCTACACCTTC.

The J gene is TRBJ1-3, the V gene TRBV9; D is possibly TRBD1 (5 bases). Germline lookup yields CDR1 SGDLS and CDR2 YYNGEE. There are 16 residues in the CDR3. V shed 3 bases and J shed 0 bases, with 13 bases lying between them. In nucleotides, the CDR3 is TGTGCCAGCAGCGCAGCGGGACCGACCTCTGGAAACACCATATATTTT. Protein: CASSAAGPTSGNTIYF.